This is a list of T cell receptor beta chains from one sample in a study of CXCR3-negative and CXCR3-positive naive CD8 T cells. TCRdb re-called the 5' RACE reads; every CDR3 protein appears as one record, without DNA. The specimen's table records 50,000 to 65,000 distinct CDR3 sequences. The sample taken for sequencing was naive CXCR3- CD8+ T cells from blood. Receptors were obtained from a human donor in good health. Some clones in this sample may be carry-over from other donors' samples. The CDR3 runs from the conserved cysteine through the conserved F or W. Fields, in order: V gene, J gene, CDR3 protein.

V: TRBV4-3; J: TRBJ1-2; CDR3: CASSQPTTGNYGYTF
V: TRBV7-2; J: TRBJ1-2; CDR3: CASSLETGARNYGYTF
V: TRBV9; J: TRBJ2-3; CDR3: CASSVNSRGGPTDTQYF
V: TRBV4-1; J: TRBJ2-7; CDR3: CASSQILVSYEQYF
V: TRBV6-2/TRBV6-3; J: TRBJ2-5; CDR3: CASSYAGALRMDQETQYF
V: TRBV21-1; J: TRBJ2-7; CDR3: CASTPGQGVRYEQYF
V: TRBV12-2; J: TRBJ1-5; CDR3: CASRSTRRQGGGCNQPQHF
V: TRBV9; J: TRBJ2-5; CDR3: CASSVELAAAETQYF
V: TRBV29-1; J: TRBJ2-3; CDR3: CSAGGADTQYF
V: TRBV20-1; J: TRBJ2-4; CDR3: CSAPGTTIAKNIQYF
V: TRBV21-1; J: TRBJ2-7; CDR3: CASSDRGGHEQYF
V: TRBV7-3; J: TRBJ1-6; CDR3: CASRKQGSSYNSPLHF
V: TRBV12-3/TRBV12-4; J: TRBJ2-7; CDR3: CASSSPTGLYEQYF
V: TRBV27; J: TRBJ2-2; CDR3: CASSPFGTGFLWELFF
V: TRBV7-2; J: TRBJ1-1; CDR3: CASSLGQAVNTEAFF
V: TRBV6-2/TRBV6-3; J: TRBJ1-1; CDR3: CASTWTGELGEAFF
V: TRBV7-6; J: TRBJ2-1; CDR3: CASRGRDYNEQFF
V: TRBV4-3; J: TRBJ1-1; CDR3: CASSLDRASNTEAFF
V: TRBV21-1; J: TRBJ2-7; CDR3: CASSKYPRCREQYF
V: TRBV28; J: TRBJ1-2; CDR3: CASSSWASTGGYTF
V: TRBV28; J: TRBJ2-3; CDR3: CASSLSPSTDTQYF
V: TRBV11-2; J: TRBJ2-7; CDR3: CASSSGRESYEQYF
V: TRBV28; J: TRBJ2-7; CDR3: CASSYDTYEQYF
V: TRBV29-1; J: TRBJ1-5; CDR3: CSCLEGANGNQPQHF
V: TRBV29-1; J: TRBJ1-5; CDR3: CSVSDGQGPEPQHF
V: TRBV5-1; J: TRBJ2-1; CDR3: CASSLVDSSYNEQFF
V: TRBV7-9; J: TRBJ2-1; CDR3: CASSSLAGEHNEQFF
V: TRBV7-6; J: TRBJ1-5; CDR3: CASSKAGTPNQPQHF
V: TRBV11-2; J: TRBJ2-2; CDR3: CASSLGSGGYTGELFF
V: TRBV29-1; J: TRBJ2-1; CDR3: CSVEDGTVYNEQFF
V: TRBV7-2; J: TRBJ2-7; CDR3: CASSPGTGAPYEQYF
V: TRBV5-1; J: TRBJ2-7; CDR3: CASSLNLGEQYF
V: TRBV7-9; J: TRBJ2-7; CDR3: CASSLLDRVEQYF
V: TRBV21-1; J: TRBJ2-7; CDR3: CASSKEAAWTVISYEQYF
V: TRBV6-5; J: TRBJ2-5; CDR3: CASSYFIQETQYF
V: TRBV7-9; J: TRBJ1-2; CDR3: CASSFEGISFYGYTF
V: TRBV28; J: TRBJ2-5; CDR3: CASRGTGQETQYF
V: TRBV5-1; J: TRBJ2-7; CDR3: CASRPTGTDYEQYF
V: TRBV29-1; J: TRBJ2-7; CDR3: CSVGTLQHYEQYF
V: TRBV20-1; J: TRBJ1-1; CDR3: CSARVGGEAFF
V: TRBV29-1; J: TRBJ2-3; CDR3: CSGTEPYTDTQYF
V: TRBV27; J: TRBJ1-1; CDR3: CASRGMNTEAFF
V: TRBV6-4; J: TRBJ2-3; CDR3: CASSESPEGARDTQYF
V: TRBV7-8; J: TRBJ2-1; CDR3: CASSLTFGTASSYNEQFF
V: TRBV11-2; J: TRBJ2-3; CDR3: CASSLDWVAAADTQYF